This T cell receptor beta chain appears in the sequencing data of a study of early T cells in non-severe SARS-CoV-2 infection. This clonotype was counted only a few times. The CDR3 length is 12 residues. Trimming took 4 bases from V and 2 from J, leaving 6 bases between them. Individually, cDNA molecules had unique molecular identifiers attached to them. From the 5' RACE reads, TCRdb called clonotypes with MiXCR, one entry per CDR3 protein. Counted here are tens of thousands of distinct CDR3 sequences, 9.5% to 15% occurring once; the ten biggest clones make up roughly 2.5%. The rearrangement uses TRBV12-3 or TRBV12-4 and TRBJ2-7; D not resolved. This sample comprised whole blood, obtained at baseline. This clonotype originated in an adult who was a healthcare worker with PCR-confirmed SARS-CoV-2 infection or an uninfected control (not recorded which). For the CDR3, the DNA is TGTGCCAGCAGTTCGTCCGCCTACGAGCAGTACTTC. This encodes CASSSSAYEQYF.